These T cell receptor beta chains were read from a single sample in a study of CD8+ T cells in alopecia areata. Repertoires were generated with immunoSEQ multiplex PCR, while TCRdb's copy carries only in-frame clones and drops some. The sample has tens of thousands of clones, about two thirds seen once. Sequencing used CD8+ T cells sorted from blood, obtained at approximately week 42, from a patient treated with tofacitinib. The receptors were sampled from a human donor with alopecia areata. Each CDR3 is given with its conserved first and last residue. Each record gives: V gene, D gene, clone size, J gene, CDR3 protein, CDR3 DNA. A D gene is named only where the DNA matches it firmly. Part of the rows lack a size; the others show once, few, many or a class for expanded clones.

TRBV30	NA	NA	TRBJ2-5	CAWSGLSYQETQYF	TGTGCCTGGAGTGGACTGAGCTACCAAGAGACCCAGTACTTC
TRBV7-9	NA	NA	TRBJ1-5	CASSLAGPGEQPQHF	TGTGCCAGCAGCTTAGCTGGGCCAGGGGAGCAGCCCCAGCATTTT
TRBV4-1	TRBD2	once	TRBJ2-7	CASSQAAGGPSYEQYF	TGCGCCAGCAGCCAAGCCGCGGGGGGGCCATCCTACGAGCAGTACTTC
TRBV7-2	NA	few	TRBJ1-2	CASSRQSNYGYTF	TGTGCCAGCAGTCGACAGTCTAACTATGGCTACACCTTC
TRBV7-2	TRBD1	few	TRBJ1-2	CASSLGTGGGYTF	TGTGCCAGCAGCTTAGGGACAGGGGGTGGCTACACCTTC
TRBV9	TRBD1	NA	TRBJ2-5	CASSVEGDSETQYF	TGTGCCAGCAGCGTAGAAGGGGACAGTGAGACCCAGTACTTC
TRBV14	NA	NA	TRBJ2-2	CASSRFRDTGELFF	TGTGCCAGCAGCCGATTCCGGGACACCGGGGAGCTGTTTTTT
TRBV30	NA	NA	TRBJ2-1	CAWDVGVSSYNEQFF	TGTGCCTGGGACGTGGGGGTAAGCTCCTACAATGAGCAGTTCTTC
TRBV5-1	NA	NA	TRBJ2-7	CASRFGGDNYEQYF	TGCGCCAGTCGTTTCGGAGGGGACAACTACGAGCAGTACTTC
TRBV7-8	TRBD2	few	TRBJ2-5	CASSLGLGLAGEETQYF	TGTGCCAGCAGCTTAGGGTTGGGACTAGCTGGGGAAGAGACCCAGTACTTC
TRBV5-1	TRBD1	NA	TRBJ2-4	CASSVLDRDSKNIQYF	TGCGCCAGCAGCGTGTTGGACCGGGACAGCAAAAACATTCAGTACTTC
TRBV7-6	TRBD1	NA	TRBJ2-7	CASIPGTGMTEQYF	TGTGCCAGCATCCCCGGGACAGGGATGACCGAGCAGTACTTC
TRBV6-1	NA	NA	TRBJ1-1	CASSENTEAFF	TGTGCCAGCAGTGAGAACACTGAAGCTTTCTTT
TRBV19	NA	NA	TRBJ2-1	CASSIDMILAGDGNEQFF	TGTGCCAGTAGTATAGATATGATCCTAGCAGGGGATGGAAATGAGCAGTTCTTC
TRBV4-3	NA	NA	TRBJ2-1	CASSQGPPNEQFF	TGCGCCAGCAGCCAAGGCCCCCCCAATGAGCAGTTCTTC
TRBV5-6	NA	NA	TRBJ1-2	CASSPGGGAYGYTF	TGTGCCAGCAGCCCGGGCGGGGGGGCCTATGGCTACACCTTC
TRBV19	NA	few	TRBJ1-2	CASSIVWQAEDYTF	TGTGCCAGTAGTATCGTGTGGCAGGCCGAGGACTACACCTTC
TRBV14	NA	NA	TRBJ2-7	CASSQNWGTGSYEQYF	TGTGCCAGCAGTCAAAATTGGGGGACGGGTTCCTACGAGCAGTACTTC
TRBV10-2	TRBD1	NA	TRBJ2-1	CATRQGLYEQFF	TGCGCCACCAGACAGGGTCTTTATGAGCAGTTCTTC
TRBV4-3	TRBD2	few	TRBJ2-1	CASSQDPGGLSSYNEQFF	TGCGCCAGCAGCCAAGATCCCGGGGGGTTAAGCTCCTACAATGAGCAGTTCTTC
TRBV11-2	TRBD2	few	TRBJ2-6	CASSAGLADRSGANVLTF	TGTGCCAGCAGCGCCGGACTAGCGGACCGCTCTGGGGCCAACGTCCTGACTTTC
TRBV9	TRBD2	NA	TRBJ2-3	CASSESSGGAVDTQYF	TGTGCCAGCAGCGAGAGTAGCGGGGGGGCCGTAGATACGCAGTATTTT
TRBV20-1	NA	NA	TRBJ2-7	CSARVNYEQYF	TGCAGTGCTAGAGTCAACTACGAGCAGTACTTC
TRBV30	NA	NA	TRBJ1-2	CAWSEGSYGYTF	TGTGCCTGGAGTGAAGGGAGCTATGGCTACACCTTC
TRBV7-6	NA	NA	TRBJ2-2	CASSLASGARFPGELFF	TGTGCCAGCAGCTTAGCTTCAGGGGCGCGTTTTCCCGGGGAGCTGTTTTTT
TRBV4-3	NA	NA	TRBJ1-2	CASSQDEQTNYGYTF	TGCGCCAGCAGCCAAGATGAACAGACCAACTATGGCTACACCTTC
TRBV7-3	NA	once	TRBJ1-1	CASSSSMNTEAFF	TGTGCCAGCAGCTCCTCGATGAACACTGAAGCTTTCTTT
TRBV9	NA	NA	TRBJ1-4	CASSTGQAGDEKLFF	TGTGCCAGCAGCACCGGTCAGGCGGGGGATGAAAAACTGTTTTTT
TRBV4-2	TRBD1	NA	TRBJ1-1	CASSPGTAEAFF	TGTGCCAGCAGCCCAGGGACAGCTGAAGCTTTCTTT
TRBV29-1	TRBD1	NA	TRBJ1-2	CSVVPQGAKRLSGYTF	TGCAGCGTTGTCCCCCAGGGGGCTAAAAGGTTGAGTGGCTACACCTTC
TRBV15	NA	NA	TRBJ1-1	CATSVRGTFTEAFF	TGTGCCACCAGCGTAAGAGGTACTTTCACTGAAGCTTTCTTT
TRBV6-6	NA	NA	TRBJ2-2	CASSLVYTGELFF	TGTGCCAGCAGTCTAGTGTACACCGGGGAGCTGTTTTTT
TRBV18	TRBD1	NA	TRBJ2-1	CASSPPDRVDYNEQFF	TGTGCCAGCTCACCACCTGACAGGGTAGACTACAATGAGCAGTTCTTC
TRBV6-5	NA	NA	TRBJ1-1	CASLDTGSTEAFF	TGTGCCAGCTTGGATACGGGCAGCACTGAAGCTTTCTTT
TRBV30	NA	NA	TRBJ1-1	CAWSPGATEAFF	TGTGCCTGGAGCCCAGGGGCTACTGAAGCTTTCTTT
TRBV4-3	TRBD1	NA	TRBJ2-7	CASSQDFYGQGYEQYF	TGCGCCAGCAGCCAAGATTTTTACGGACAGGGCTACGAGCAGTACTTC
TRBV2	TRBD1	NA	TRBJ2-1	CASSGDSSYNEQFF	TGTGCCAGCAGTGGGGACAGCTCCTACAATGAGCAGTTCTTC
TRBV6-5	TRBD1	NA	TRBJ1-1	CASSSGGDAFF	TGTGCCAGCAGTTCAGGGGGCGATGCTTTCTTT
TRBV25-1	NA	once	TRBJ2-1	CASSEVRQGGEQFF	TGTGCCAGCAGTGAAGTTCGCCAGGGCGGTGAGCAGTTCTTC
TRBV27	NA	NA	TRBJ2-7	CASSLSAAAEQYF	TGTGCCAGCAGTTTATCGGCGGCGGCCGAGCAGTACTTC
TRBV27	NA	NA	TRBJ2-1	CASSSRMDNEQFF	TGTGCCAGCAGTTCCCGAATGGACAATGAGCAGTTCTTC